This entry lists 12 T cell receptor beta chains sequenced from one sample in a study of control samples from healthy donors and cancer patients. TCRdb's copy holds only in-frame clones and misses some; the assay was immunoSEQ multiplex PCR. The repertoire has about 160,000 clones, around 90% of them found once; the top ten carry 9.5% to 15%. Sequencing was carried out using blood. The origin of the receptors is a man under 40 in good health.

This chain connects TRBV9 to TRBJ1-1; D unclear. Per germline, CDR1 SGDLS and CDR2 YYNGEE. V gave up 4 bases and J gave up 0 bases, with 13 bases separating them. The CDR3 loop spans 15 amino acids. The CDR3 loop reads CASSSESYVNTEAFF. The CDR3 bases are TGTGCCAGCAGCTCAGAATCCTACGTGAACACTGAAGCTTTCTTT. The variable domain in full, with the rest retrieved from reference TRBV9 and TRBJ1-1, is DSGVTQTPKHLITATGQRVTLRCSPRSGDLSVYWYQQSLDQGLQFLIQYYNGEERAKGNILERFSAQQFPDLHSELNLSSLELGDSALYFCASSSESYVNTEAFFGQGTRLTVV.

This rearrangement joins TRBV6-4 to TRBJ1-5, with 9 bases that match TRBD1. V lost 2 bases and J lost 5; bases outside the gene matches: 13. Germline V gene data show CDR1 as MRHNA and CDR2 as SNTAGT. There are 18 residues in the CDR3. The CDR3 is CASSDPPPGQGGYQPQHF. The CDR3 DNA follows: TGTGCCAGCAGTGACCCTCCGCCGGGACAGGGAGGGTATCAGCCCCAGCATTTT.

The J gene is TRBJ1-2, the V gene TRBV27; D call uncertain. With 3 bases removed from V and 8 bases from J, the gap between germline ends came to 16 bases. CDR3 length: 14 residues. Per germline, CDR1 MNHEY and CDR2 SMNVEV (reference sequence). The CDR3 nucleotides are TGTGCCAGCAGTTTCGACACCCCCGGAGCCGGCTACACCTTC. Translated: CASSFDTPGAGYTF.

The gene calls are TRBV4-1 and TRBJ1-1; D remains ambiguous. Per the germline V gene, CDR1 is MGHRA and CDR2 is YSYEKL. CDR3 length: 14 residues. V lost 4 bases, J lost 3 bases, and 12 bases lay in between. This CDR3 reads CASSLIVSDTEAFF. The CDR3 DNA is TGCGCCAGCAGCCTAATTGTTAGTGACACTGAAGCTTTCTTT.

The chain recombines TRBV28 with TRBJ1-6, with D possibly being TRBD1 (6 bases). Germline V gives CDR1 MDHEN, CDR2 SYDVKM. The length of the CDR3 is 16 residues. Trimming took 4 bases from V and 10 from J, leaving 20 bases between them. CDR3 bases: TGTGCCAGCAGTTCCCCCGACAGGCCCAGAGGGTCACCCCTCCACTTT. Its protein product is CASSSPDRPRGSPLHF.

This chain links TRBV4-3 with TRBJ2-2; 11 nucleotides align to TRBD2. This CDR3 is 16 amino acids long. J lost 6 bases, V lost 4 bases, and 7 bases had no gene match. Germline-derived CDR1 and CDR2 are LGHNA and YSLEER. The CDR3 coding sequence is TGCGCCAGCAGCCGAACTAGCGGGAGAGGTCCCGGGGAGCTGTTTTTT. Its translation: CASSRTSGRGPGELFF.

This rearrangement joins TRBV3-1 (or the pseudogene TRBV3-2) to TRBJ1-6; 9 bases match TRBD1. The V and J ends lost 4 bases and 7 bases, in that order; junction bases with no gene match: 5. This CDR3 region has 15 residues. Germline CDR1 and CDR2: LGHDT and YNNKEL (reference sequence). Written as DNA, the CDR3 is TGTGCCAGCAGCCCCCGGGACAGGGCAAATTCACCCCTCCACTTT. It yields the protein CASSPRDRANSPLHF.

This chain connects TRBV6-5 to TRBJ2-3, with unresolved D. The V end was cut by 7 bases, the J end by 3 bases, with 14 bases between. The germline V gene encodes CDR1 MNHEY and CDR2 SVGAGI. This CDR3 spans 14 amino acids. CDR3 coding DNA: TGTGCCAGCACCCCTCCGGTCCTTACAGATACGCAGTATTTT. Translating gives CASTPPVLTDTQYF.

The chain links TRBV7-7 to TRBJ2-1; perhaps TRBD1 as D (5 bases). In germline, CDR1 is SSHAT, CDR2 FNYEAQ (reference sequence). This CDR3 has 17 residues. Trimming took off 5 bases at V and 0 bases at J, with 17 bases between the two ends. The CDR3 protein is CASSLLGVRSSYNEQFF. The CDR3 nucleotides are TGTGCCAGCAGCCTCTTAGGGGTTAGGAGCTCCTACAATGAGCAGTTCTTC.

The chain combines TRBV11-1 with TRBJ1-2; D gene ambiguous. With 3 bases removed from V and 5 bases from J, the gap between germline ends came to 10 bases. Per the germline V gene, CDR1 is SGHAT and CDR2 is FQDESV (reference sequence). The CDR3 has 13 amino acids. The CDR3 is CASSLGFGYGYTF. As DNA, the CDR3 is TGTGCCAGCAGCTTGGGGTTTGGGTATGGCTACACCTTC.

This chain connects TRBV25-1 to TRBJ2-7; D remains unclear. Trimming cost V 8 bases and J 1 base, with 15 bases left between them. Germline CDR1 reads MGHDK; CDR2 reads SYGVNS. The CDR3 consists of 14 residues. CDR3 bases: TGTGCCAGCGGGTGGGGTAGTGGATCCTACGAGCAGTACTTC. Encoded protein: CASGWGSGSYEQYF.

This clone was counted between two and nine times. The chain couples TRBV6-4 to TRBJ2-7, with D unresolved. This CDR3 region has 11 residues. Looked up from germline, CDR1 is MRHNA and CDR2 is SNTAGT. V was shortened by 2 bases and J by 3 bases, with 2 bases between the two germline ends. CDR3 protein: CASSDNYEQYF. CDR3 sequence (DNA): TGTGCCAGCAGTGACAACTACGAGCAGTACTTC.